This T cell receptor (beta chain) is drawn from a study of OX40 agonist ivuxolimab in advanced cancers. Whole-study context: The dose-escalation group included hepatocellular carcinoma, melanoma, renal cell carcinoma and head and neck cancer. The eligibility criteria allowed prior anti-PD-1, anti-PD-L1 or anti-CTLA-4 therapy, and about 40% had some. The study, taken as a whole, reports: Relative to CD4+ cells, CD8+ T cells on average had more expanded clones.

In the case of this clone: What it recognizes is unknown.

Germline V gene data show CDR1 as SGHTS and CDR2 as YDEGEE. Trimming pared 4 bases from V and 12 bases from J, leaving 14 bases between. This CDR3 is 11 amino acids long. Clones were sequenced by immunoSEQ multiplex PCR, and TCRdb holds only the in-frame ones, with some missing. The data show roughly 35,000 clones, with roughly 90% seen just once and about 4.2% held by the top ten. The origin of this receptor is an adult with an advanced solid tumor such as melanoma, head and neck, liver or kidney cancer. V gene TRBV5-8 combines with J gene TRBJ2-7; unclear D gene. The starting material was CD4+ or CD8+ T cells sorted from blood, obtained in a trial of the OX40 agonist ivuxolimab. The chain's CDR3 is CASSPVLVAYF. For the CDR3, the DNA is TGTGCCAGCAGCCCGGTGTTAGTTGCGTACTTC.